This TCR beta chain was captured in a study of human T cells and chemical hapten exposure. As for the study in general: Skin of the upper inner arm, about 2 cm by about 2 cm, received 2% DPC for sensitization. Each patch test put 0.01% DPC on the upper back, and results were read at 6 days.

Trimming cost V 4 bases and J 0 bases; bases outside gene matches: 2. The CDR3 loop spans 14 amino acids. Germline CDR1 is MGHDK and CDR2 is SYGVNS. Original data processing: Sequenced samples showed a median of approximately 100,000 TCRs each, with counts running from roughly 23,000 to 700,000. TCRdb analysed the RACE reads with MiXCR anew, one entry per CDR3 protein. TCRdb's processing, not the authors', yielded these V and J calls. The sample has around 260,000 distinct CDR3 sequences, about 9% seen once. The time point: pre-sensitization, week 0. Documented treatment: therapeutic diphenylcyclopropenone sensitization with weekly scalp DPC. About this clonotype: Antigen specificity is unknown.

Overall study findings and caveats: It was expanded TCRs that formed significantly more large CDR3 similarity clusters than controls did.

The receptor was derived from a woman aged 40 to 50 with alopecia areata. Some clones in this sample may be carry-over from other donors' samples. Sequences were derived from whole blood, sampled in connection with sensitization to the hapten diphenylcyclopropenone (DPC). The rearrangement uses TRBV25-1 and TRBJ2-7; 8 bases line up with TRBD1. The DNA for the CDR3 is TGTGCCAGCAGTGGACAGGGGAGCTCCTACGAGCAGTACTTC. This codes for CASSGQGSSYEQYF.